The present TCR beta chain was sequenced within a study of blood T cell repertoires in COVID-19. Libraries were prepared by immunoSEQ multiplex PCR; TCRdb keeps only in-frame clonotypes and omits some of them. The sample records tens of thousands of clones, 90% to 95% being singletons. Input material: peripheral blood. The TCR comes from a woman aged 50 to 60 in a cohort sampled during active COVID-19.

DNA for the CDR3: TGTGCCAGCAGCGCTACCGGGACAGCCTCCTCCACCCTCCACTTT. Translated, it gives CASSATGTASSTLHF. The V call is TRBV5-4, the J call TRBJ1-6; 7 bases map to TRBD1. The J segment lost 14 bases and the V segment lost 4 bases, leaving 15 bases of the junction unmatched. CDR3 length: 15 residues. Germline CDR1 SGHNT, CDR2 YYREEE (reference sequence).